What follows describes a single TCR beta chain. This sample was included in a study of blood T cell repertoires in COVID-19. Assay: immunoSEQ multiplex PCR; the TCRdb copy retains only in-frame clones and omits some. The sample holds about 15,000 clones, roughly 70% seen once. Trimming shortened V by 5 bases and J by 3 bases, and 10 bases separated the two germline ends. The CDR3 runs to 14 residues. Germline CDR1 LNHDA, CDR2 SQIVND (reference sequence). This chain uses TRBV19 with TRBJ2-2, with D perhaps TRBD2 (5 bases). This TCR was sampled from a man aged 60 to 75 with acute or convalescent COVID-19. The sequencing sample was made of peripheral blood. The CDR3 sequence is CASSQRTHTGELFF. The CDR3 bases are TGTGCCAGTAGTCAGCGGACCCACACCGGGGAGCTGTTTTTT.